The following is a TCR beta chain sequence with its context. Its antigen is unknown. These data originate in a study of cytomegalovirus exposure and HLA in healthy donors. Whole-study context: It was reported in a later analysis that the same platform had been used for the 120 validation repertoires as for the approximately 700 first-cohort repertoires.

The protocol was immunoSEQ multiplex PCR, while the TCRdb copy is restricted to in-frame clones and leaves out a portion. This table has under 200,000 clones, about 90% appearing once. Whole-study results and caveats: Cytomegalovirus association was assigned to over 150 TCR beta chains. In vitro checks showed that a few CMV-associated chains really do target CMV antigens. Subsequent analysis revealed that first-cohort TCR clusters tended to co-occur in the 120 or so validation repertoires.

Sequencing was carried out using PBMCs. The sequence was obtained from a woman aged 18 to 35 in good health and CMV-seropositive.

The CDR3 spells CASRPVAGGCGTQYF. The CDR3 coding sequence is TGCGCCAGCAGACCTGTGGCGGGGGGGTGTGGTACGCAGTATTTT. V and J are TRBV10-1 and TRBJ2-3; TRBD2 aligns across 9 bases. The CDR3 runs 15 residues. V lost 6 bases, J lost 8 bases, and 12 bases stayed unmatched. Germline CDR1 WNHNN, CDR2 SYGVQD (reference sequence).